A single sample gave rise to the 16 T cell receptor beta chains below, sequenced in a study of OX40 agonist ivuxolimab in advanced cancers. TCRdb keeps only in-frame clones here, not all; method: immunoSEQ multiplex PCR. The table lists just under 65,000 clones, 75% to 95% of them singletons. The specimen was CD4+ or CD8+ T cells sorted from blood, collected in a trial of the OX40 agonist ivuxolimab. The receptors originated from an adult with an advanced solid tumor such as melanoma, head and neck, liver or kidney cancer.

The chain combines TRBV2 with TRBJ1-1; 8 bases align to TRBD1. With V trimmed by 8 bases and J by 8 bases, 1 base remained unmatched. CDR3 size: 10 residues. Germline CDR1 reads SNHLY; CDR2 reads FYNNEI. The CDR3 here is CASRTGEAFF. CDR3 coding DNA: TGTGCCAGCCGGACAGGGGAAGCTTTCTTT.

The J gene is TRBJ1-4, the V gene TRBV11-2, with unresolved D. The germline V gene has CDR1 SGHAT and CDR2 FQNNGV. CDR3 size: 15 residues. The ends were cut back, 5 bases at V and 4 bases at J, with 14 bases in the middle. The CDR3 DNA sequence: TGTGCCAGCAGCCGCCGAGCGGCCGTTAATGAAAAACTGTTTTTT. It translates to CASSRRAAVNEKLFF.

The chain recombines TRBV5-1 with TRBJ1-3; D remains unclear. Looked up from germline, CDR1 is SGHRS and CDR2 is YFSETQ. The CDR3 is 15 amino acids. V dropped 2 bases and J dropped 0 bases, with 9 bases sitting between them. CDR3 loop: CASSFDGISGNTIYF. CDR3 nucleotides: TGCGCCAGCAGCTTTGACGGGATCTCTGGAAACACCATATATTTT.

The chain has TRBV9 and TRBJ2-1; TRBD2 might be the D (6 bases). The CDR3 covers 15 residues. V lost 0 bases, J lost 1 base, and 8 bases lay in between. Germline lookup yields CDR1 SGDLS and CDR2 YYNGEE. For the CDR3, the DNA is TGTGCCAGCAGCGTAGGGGGGACTTCCTACAATGAGCAGTTCTTC. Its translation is CASSVGGTSYNEQFF.

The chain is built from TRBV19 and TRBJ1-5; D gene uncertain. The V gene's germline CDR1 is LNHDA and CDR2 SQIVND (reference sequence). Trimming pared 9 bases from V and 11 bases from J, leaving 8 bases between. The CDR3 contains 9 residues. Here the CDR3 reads CASGVAQHF. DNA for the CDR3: TGTGCCAGCGGGGTGGCCCAGCATTTT.

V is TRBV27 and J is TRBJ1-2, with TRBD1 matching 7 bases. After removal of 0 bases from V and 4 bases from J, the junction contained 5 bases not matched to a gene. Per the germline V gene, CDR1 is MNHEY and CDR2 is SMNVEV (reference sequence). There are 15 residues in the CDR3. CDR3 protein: CASSLSVGGRYGYTF. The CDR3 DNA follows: TGTGCCAGCAGTTTATCGGTAGGGGGCCGCTATGGCTACACCTTC.

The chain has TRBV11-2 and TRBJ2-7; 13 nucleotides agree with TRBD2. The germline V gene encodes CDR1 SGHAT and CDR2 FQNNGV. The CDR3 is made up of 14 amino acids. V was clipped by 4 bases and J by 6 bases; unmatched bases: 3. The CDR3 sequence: CASSSGLAGTEQYF. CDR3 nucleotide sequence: TGTGCCAGCAGCTCGGGACTAGCGGGAACCGAGCAGTACTTC.

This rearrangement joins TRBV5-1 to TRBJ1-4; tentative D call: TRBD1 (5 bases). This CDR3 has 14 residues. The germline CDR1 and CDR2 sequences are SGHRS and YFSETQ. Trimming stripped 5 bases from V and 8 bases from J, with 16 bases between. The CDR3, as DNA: TGCGCCAGCAGGGAGGGACTTTATTCAGAAAAACTGTTTTTT. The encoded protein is CASREGLYSEKLFF.

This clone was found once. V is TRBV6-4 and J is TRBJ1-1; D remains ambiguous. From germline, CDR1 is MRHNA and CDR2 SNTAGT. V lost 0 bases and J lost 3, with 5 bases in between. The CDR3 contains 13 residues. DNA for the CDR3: TGTGCCAGCAGTGACTCCCGAGACACTGAAGCTTTCTTT. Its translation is CASSDSRDTEAFF.

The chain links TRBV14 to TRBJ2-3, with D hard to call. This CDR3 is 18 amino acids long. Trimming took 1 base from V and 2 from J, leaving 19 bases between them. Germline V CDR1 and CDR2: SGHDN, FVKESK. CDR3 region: CASSQANIYRAFTDTQYF. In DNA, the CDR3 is TGTGCCAGCAGCCAAGCCAATATATACCGGGCCTTCACAGATACGCAGTATTTT.

As DNA, the CDR3 is TGTGCCAGCAGTCAGGGGCCCGGCTACACCTTC. It is translated as CASSQGPGYTF. This chain connects TRBV28 to TRBJ1-2, with TRBD1 as a possible D gene (6 bases). The CDR3 totals 11 residues. V was pared by 5 bases and J by 8 bases, with 9 bases between. Germline V lookup: CDR1 MDHEN, CDR2 SYDVKM.

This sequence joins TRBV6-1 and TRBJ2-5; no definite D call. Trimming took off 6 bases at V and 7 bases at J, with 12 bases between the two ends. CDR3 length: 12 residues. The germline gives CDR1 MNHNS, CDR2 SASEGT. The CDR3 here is CASRPSSRTQYF. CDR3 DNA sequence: TGTGCCAGCAGGCCCTCTTCGAGGACCCAGTACTTC.

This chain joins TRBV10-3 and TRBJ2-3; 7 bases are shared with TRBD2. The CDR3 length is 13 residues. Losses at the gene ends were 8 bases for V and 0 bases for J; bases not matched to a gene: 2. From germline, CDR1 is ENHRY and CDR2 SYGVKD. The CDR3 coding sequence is TGTGCCATCCTAGCGGCAAGCACAGATACGCAGTATTTT. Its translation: CAILAASTDTQYF.

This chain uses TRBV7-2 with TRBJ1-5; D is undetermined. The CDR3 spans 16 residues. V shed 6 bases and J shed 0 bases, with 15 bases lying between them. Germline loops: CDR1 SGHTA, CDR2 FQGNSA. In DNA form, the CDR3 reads TGTGCCAGCAGGCCCCGGAGTGGCAGTAGCAATCAGCCCCAGCATTTT. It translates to CASRPRSGSSNQPQHF.

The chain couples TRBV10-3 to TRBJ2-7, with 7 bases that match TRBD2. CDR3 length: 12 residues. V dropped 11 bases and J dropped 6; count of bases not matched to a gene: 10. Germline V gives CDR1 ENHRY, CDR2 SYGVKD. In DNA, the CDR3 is TGTGCCTCTGGGGGGGGGAAGGCCGAGCAGTACTTC. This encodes CASGGGKAEQYF.

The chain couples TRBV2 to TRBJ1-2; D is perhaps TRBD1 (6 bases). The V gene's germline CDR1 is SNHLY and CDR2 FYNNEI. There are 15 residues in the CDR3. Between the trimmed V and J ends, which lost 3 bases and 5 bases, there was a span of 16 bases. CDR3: CASSEGASGSYGYTF. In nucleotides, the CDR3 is TGTGCCAGCAGTGAGGGGGCCTCTGGGAGTTATGGCTACACCTTC.